This section outlines one T cell receptor (beta chain) sequence together with its context. At least ten counts were recorded for this clonotype. Which antigen it targets is not known. The record has no base qualities; no much larger clone is one base away. This sample stems from a study of T cells in Graves' hyperthyroidism and ophthalmopathy (dated by TCRdb to between 2018 and 2020). Regarding the complete study: Peripheral blood was sampled at the time of initial diagnosis, prior to any treatment. For training and testing, the 80 to 100 patients in the discovery cohort were randomly divided in a 7:3 ratio. To identify distinguishing TCR V-J signatures, a discovery cohort of about 95 patients was used, comprising some 45 with Graves' ophthalmopathy and 57 with stable Graves' hyperthyroidism. Prospective prediction of ophthalmopathy was tested in an independent validation cohort of fewer than 20 hyperthyroidism patients and 17 patients who later progressed to ophthalmopathy. In more than 5 Graves' hyperthyroidism patients, the study also compared T-cell repertoires from thyroid tissue with T-cell repertoires from blood. According to the paper, TCR Vbeta CDR3 sequencing was carried out on approximately 140 peripheral blood samples, which came from around 43 ophthalmopathy, around 74 hyperthyroidism and approximately 17 progressor patients. Following sampling, methimazole starting at 30 mg daily was given to hyperthyroidism patients, and high-dose intravenous methylprednisolone was given to ophthalmopathy patients.

The CDR3 numbers 14 residues from cysteine through phenylalanine. Only CDR3 DNA remains: 42 bases, in frame from the first base. V is trimmed back by 1 base and J by 8 bases, and the junction contains 5 bases that no gene match accounts for. The germline V gene sets CDR1 to SGHAT and CDR2 to FQNNGV. Summary of the overall study and its limitations: In cross-validation, a model built on a 13 V-J signature told ophthalmopathy apart from stable hyperthyroidism with approximately 90% sensitivity and about 81% specificity, and in testing the same model reached 80%/75%. No statistical method was used to fix the sample size in advance, and group allocation was not hidden from the investigators. During validation, the model predicted progression to ophthalmopathy a median of approximately 6 months ahead of onset, with approximately 71% sensitivity and 72.22% specificity. Blood samples also contained most of the expanded thyroid clonotypes (frequency above 0.001), which suggests that blood repertoires may reflect thyroid immune responses.

The hyperthyroidism patients were between 18 and 65 years old and newly diagnosed, with a disease duration of less than 2 months. Patients with uncontrolled infections, other autoimmune diseases, pregnancy or lactation were excluded. Clinical symptoms, serum thyroxine and TRAb, thyroid ultrasound, and orbital computed tomography formed the basis for the diagnoses. Blood from progressor patients was drawn when they were first diagnosed with hyperthyroidism, before any ophthalmopathy symptoms appeared. Ficoll-Paque density gradient centrifugation was used to isolate PBMCs from around 10 ml of fresh peripheral blood. Patients classed as progressors first received a Graves' hyperthyroidism diagnosis and then went on to develop ophthalmopathy during follow-up. Trizol reagent was used to extract total RNA, and RNA quality was then checked on an Agilent 2100 Bioanalyzer. The TCR beta CDR3 regions were amplified from the RNA transcripts. For the first round of RT-PCR on the TCR CDR3, the HTBI primer set was used together with the Qiagen OneStep RT-PCR kit. Libraries were constructed in a second round of multiplex PCR, after which size selection and purification were carried out. Paired-end sequencing of the libraries was performed with 100 bp reads on an Illumina HiSeq2000. Regarding the original processing steps: SOAPnuke was used to process the raw data, with reads discarded if the reads contained adapters or uncalled bases, had a mean Phred below 15, or lacked an exact constant-primer or identifier match. COPE v1.2.5 was used to merge the high-quality paired reads, and each unique nucleotide sequence was defined as a clonotype. MiTCR v1.1 was used to align the clonotypes against IMGT TRBV, TRBD and TRBJ reference segments. The analysis included only V-J combinations with a frequency above 0.0001, which together covered roughly 99% of the repertoires. A TCS score was defined as the ratio between F50 (clonal expansion) and ExV (chaos), using BLOSUM62-based TCRdist between CDR3 peptides within each V-J. Welch's t-statistics and random forest reduced some 510 V-J features to about 13, which were used in a naive Bayes classifier (R e1071). TCRdb ran its own pipeline on the public reads, namely fastp trimming at Q25 and MiXCR clone calling, and kept in-frame beta chains. Identical CDR3 proteins give one entry, which carries the most common genes and DNA. The V and J calls come from TCRdb's annotation, not from the publication. The sample data list hundreds of thousands of distinct CDR3 sequences, and 15% to 20% of these were observed just once. Jointly, the top ten make up 16% of the sample.

Rearrangement joined TRBV11-2 to TRBJ2-5, with TRBD1 matching 9 junction bases. What was sequenced was blood. This receptor was obtained from a woman aged 50 to 60 with Graves' hyperthyroidism that later progressed to Graves' ophthalmopathy. The CDR3: CASSLAVGQGTQYF. The nucleotide sequence is given as TGTGCCAGCAGCTTAGCAGTGGGACAGGGAACCCAGTACTTC.